This is a list of T cell receptor beta chains from one sample in a study of CD8 T cells in Susac syndrome. Each CDR3 protein is one row after TCRdb ran MiXCR on the immunoSEQ multiplex PCR reads. The data hold under 150,000 distinct CDR3 sequences, with less than 95% observed a single time. The sample was CD4+ T cells from PBMCs. The origin of the receptors is a human donor with multiple sclerosis. Each CDR3 is given with its conserved first and last residue. The order of the fields is CDR3 DNA, CDR3 protein, clone size, V gene, D gene, CDR3 length, J gene. D genes are given only for firm matches. The listing skips clone size in some rows; elsewhere it reads once, few, many or a size class.

TGCAGTGCTAGGACGGGCGGGACTTCCTCCTACGAGCAGTACTTC | CSARTGGTSSYEQYF | - | TRBV20-1 | - | 15 | TRBJ2-7
TGTGCCAGCAGCCCGCGGACAGGGCGGGACGAGGCCCAGTACTTC | CASSPRTGRDEAQYF | - | TRBV7-9 | TRBD1 | 15 | TRBJ2-5
TGTGCCAGCAGGCCGGGACAGCTGAACACTGAAGCTTTCTTT | CASRPGQLNTEAFF | - | TRBV2 | TRBD1 | 14 | TRBJ1-1
TGTGCCAGCAGCTCCAGGGACGGCGGTGGCTACACCTTC | CASSSRDGGGYTF | - | TRBV7-6 | - | 13 | TRBJ1-2
TGTGCCACCCGGGGGGGATATGGCTACACCTTC | CATRGGYGYTF | - | TRBV19 | - | 11 | TRBJ1-2
TGTGCCATCAGTGAGTCGGGTAGCGGATACACAGATACGCAGTATTTT | CAISESGSGYTDTQYF | once | TRBV10-3 | - | 16 | TRBJ2-3
TGTGCCAGCAGTTCACGACCCGAAGTGGAGCTGTTTTTT | CASSSRPEVELFF | - | TRBV6-1 | - | 13 | TRBJ2-2
TGTGCCAGCAGTACGGAGGAAAACATTCAGTACTTC | CASSTEENIQYF | - | TRBV5-5 | - | 12 | TRBJ2-4
TGCAGTGCTAGCGGAGTAGCGGGAGGCTACAATGAGCAGTTCTTC | CSASGVAGGYNEQFF | - | TRBV20-1 | TRBD2 | 15 | TRBJ2-1
TGCAGTGCCCGGCCTGAAGGGGTTTGGCAGTTCTTC | CSARPEGVWQFF | - | TRBV20-1 | - | 12 | TRBJ2-1
TGTGCCAGCAGGAACCTTAACTATGGCTACACCTTC | CASRNLNYGYTF | - | TRBV2 | - | 12 | TRBJ1-2
TGCGCCAGCAGCCCAGGGACAGACGAGGGTGACTATGGCTACACCTTC | CASSPGTDEGDYGYTF | - | TRBV23-1 | TRBD1 | 16 | TRBJ1-2
TGTGCCAGCTCACCGGCGGTGAACACTGAAGCTTTCTTT | CASSPAVNTEAFF | - | TRBV7-3 | - | 13 | TRBJ1-1
TGCGCCAGCAGTCGCCCGGGACAGGGGGGTAATGAGCAGTTCTTC | CASSRPGQGGNEQFF | - | TRBV5-1 | TRBD1 | 15 | TRBJ2-1
TGTGCCTGGAGTGTCCTCTCTCGGGAGACCCAGTACTTC | CAWSVLSRETQYF | - | TRBV30 | - | 13 | TRBJ2-5
TGTGCCAGTACACGGTTGTGGAGCACTGAAGCTTTCTTT | CASTRLWSTEAFF | - | TRBV19 | - | 13 | TRBJ1-1
TGCGCCAGCAGCGGGACAGGCCGTACGGACAATGAGCAGTTCTTC | CASSGTGRTDNEQFF | - | TRBV5-1 | TRBD1 | 15 | TRBJ2-1
TGCGCCAGCAGCCCCCAAGGTTGGGACCTTGAAGCTTTCTTT | CASSPQGWDLEAFF | once | TRBV5-1 | - | 14 | TRBJ1-1
TGTGCCATCGGGAATGATAACACCGGGGAGCTGTTTTTT | CAIGNDNTGELFF | - | TRBV6-1 | - | 13 | TRBJ2-2
TGTGCCAGCAGCACCCGGGACAGTCACTACGAGCAGTACTTC | CASSTRDSHYEQYF | - | TRBV7-9 | TRBD1 | 14 | TRBJ2-7
TGTGCCAGTAGTGTGGTTAAGGCCATTGCCAAAAACATTCAGTACTTC | CASSVVKAIAKNIQYF | - | TRBV19 | - | 16 | TRBJ2-4
TGTGCCAGCAGCCAAGAGTACAGGGGGCCCCCTGAAGCTTTCTTT | CASSQEYRGPPEAFF | - | TRBV3-1 | TRBD1 | 15 | TRBJ1-1
TGTGCCAGTATCCATCAAGGGTTTCGGGGGAATACTGAAGCTTTCTTT | CASIHQGFRGNTEAFF | - | TRBV19 | - | 16 | TRBJ1-1
TGCAGTGCCCCGGGTCCTCTAAAGGGCACAGATACGCAGTATTTT | CSAPGPLKGTDTQYF | - | TRBV20-1 | - | 15 | TRBJ2-3
TGTGCCAGCAGCCCTGGGACTAGGGGCACTGAAGCTTTCTTT | CASSPGTRGTEAFF | once | TRBV13 | - | 14 | TRBJ1-1
TGTGCCAGTAGTCCGACCATTGGAAACACCATATATTTT | CASSPTIGNTIYF | - | TRBV19 | - | 13 | TRBJ1-3
TGTGCCAGCAGCACGGGACAGGGGCGAGCCCTAGCCAAAAACATTCAGTACTTC | CASSTGQGRALAKNIQYF | once | TRBV5-4 | TRBD1 | 18 | TRBJ2-4
TGCAGCGTTGATAGGGGAGACAAAGAGACCCAGTACTTC | CSVDRGDKETQYF | - | TRBV29-1 | - | 13 | TRBJ2-5